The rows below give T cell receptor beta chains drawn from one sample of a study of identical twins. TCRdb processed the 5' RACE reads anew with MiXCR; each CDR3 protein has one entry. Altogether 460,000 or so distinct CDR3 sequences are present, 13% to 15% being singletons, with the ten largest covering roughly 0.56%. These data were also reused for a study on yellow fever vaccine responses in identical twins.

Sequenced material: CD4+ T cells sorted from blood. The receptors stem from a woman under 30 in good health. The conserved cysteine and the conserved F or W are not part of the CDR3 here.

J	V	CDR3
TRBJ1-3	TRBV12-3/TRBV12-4	ASSFVASSGNTIY
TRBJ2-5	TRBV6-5	ASTSRDILT
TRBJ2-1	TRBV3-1	ASSPLGGRNEQF
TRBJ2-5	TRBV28	ASSFQGPMLQETQY
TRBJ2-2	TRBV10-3	AIRPGTSATGELF
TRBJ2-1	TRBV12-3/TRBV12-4	ASRDTSGGADEQF
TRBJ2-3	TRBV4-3	ASSQDGGGRGDTQY
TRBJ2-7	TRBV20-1	SAPSAGGDYEQY
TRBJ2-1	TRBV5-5	ASSLPGQNYNEQF
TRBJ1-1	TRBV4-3	ASSQHGAGEAEAF
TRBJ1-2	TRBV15	ATSWDTGSNGYT
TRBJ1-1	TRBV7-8	ASSTGSSWVNGEAF
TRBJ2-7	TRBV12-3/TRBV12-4	ATSTGGGRTYEQY
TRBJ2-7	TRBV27	ATTPLGTGADEQY
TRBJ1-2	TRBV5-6	ASSLSAGYT
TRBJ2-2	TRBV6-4	ASSPQGAAGELF
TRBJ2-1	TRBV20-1	SARGRQGSYNEQF
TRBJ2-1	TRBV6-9	ASRRLAGGTNEQF